Following are 14 T cell receptor beta chains from one sample sequenced in a study of blood T cell repertoires in COVID-19. Sequencing used immunoSEQ multiplex PCR; TCRdb keeps in-frame clones, though not all of them. The repertoire holds 200,000 to 300,000 clones, about nine tenths seen once, with 0.87% in the top ten. Sample: PBMCs or T cells enriched from blood (not recorded which). The receptors shown here come from a man aged 45-65 years who had been exposed to COVID-19.

The chain carries TRBV28 and TRBJ1-2, with 8 bases that match TRBD1. This CDR3 region has 15 residues. Germline CDR1 MDHEN, CDR2 SYDVKM. Trimming at V came to 7 bases and at J to 1 base, leaving 8 bases not matched to a gene. This chain's CDR3 is CASKSGQGSNYGYTF. In nucleotides, the CDR3 is TGTGCCAGCAAATCCGGACAGGGAAGTAACTATGGCTACACCTTC.

The chain couples TRBV12-1 to TRBJ1-3; the table's D call, TRBD1, was not checked against the DNA. TRBV12-1 is assigned pseudogene status. This CDR3 is built from 20 residues. This CDR3 is CASSFHRGIIGTSSGNTIYF. In DNA, the CDR3 is TGTGCCAGCAGCTTTCACAGGGGGATCATAGGGACATCCTCTGGAAACACCATATATTTT.

The CDR3 nucleotides read TGCGCCAGCAGCTTGGACTTGATTAGCGGGAGGGCCGGAGATACGCAGTATTTT. Its translation is CASSLDLISGRAGDTQYF. V and J are TRBV5-1 and TRBJ2-3; 11 positions agree with TRBD2. Trimming cost V 0 bases and J 5 bases; bases outside gene matches: 11. This CDR3 spans 18 amino acids. Germline lookup yields CDR1 SGHRS and CDR2 YFSETQ.

The chain uses TRBV5-1 and TRBJ1-3; no clear D gene. The germline V gene has CDR1 SGHRS and CDR2 YFSETQ. This CDR3 comprises 13 residues. V shed 6 bases and J shed 2 bases, with 9 bases lying between them. Written as DNA, the CDR3 is TGCGCCAGCAAGATCTCTACTGGAAACACCATATATTTT. It encodes CASKISTGNTIYF.

The chain has TRBV7-2 and TRBJ1-6, with D unresolved. The V end lost 1 base, the J end lost 10 bases, and 20 bases lay between the germline ends. Germline CDR1 SGHTA, CDR2 FQGNSA. CDR3 length: 17 amino acids. The CDR3 DNA sequence: TGTGCCAGCAGCTTAGTGATTTGGCCGACTGGAGGATCACCCCTCCACTTT. Residues: CASSLVIWPTGGSPLHF.

The chain joins TRBV7-6 to TRBJ1-6; a possible D gene is TRBD1 (5 bases). CDR1 and CDR2 from the germline V gene are SGHVS and FNYEAQ. CDR3 length equals 16 residues. The V end lost 1 base, the J end lost 6 bases, and 13 bases lay between the germline ends. The CDR3 bases are TGTGCCAGCAGCTTAGATGGGGGGTTTAGTAATTCACCCCTCCACTTT. Protein: CASSLDGGFSNSPLHF.

The V call is TRBV2, the J call TRBJ1-1; D gene uncertain. Trimming removed 3 bases at V and 0 bases at J, with 5 bases between. The CDR3 contains 13 residues. CDR1 is SNHLY, CDR2 FYNNEI, per germline. CDR3 DNA: TGTGCCAGCAGTGAGGAGGTGAACACTGAAGCTTTCTTT. Translation: CASSEEVNTEAFF.

The CDR3 sequence: CAWNLGQVNTEAFF. In nucleotides, the CDR3 is TGTGCCTGGAACTTGGGACAGGTGAACACTGAAGCTTTCTTT. This chain links TRBV30 with TRBJ1-1; 8 bases are shared with TRBD1. The V segment lost 4 bases and the J segment 0 bases; nucleotides outside the gene matches: 4. In germline, CDR1 is GTSNPN, CDR2 SVGIG (reference sequence). CDR3 length equals 14 residues.

CDR3 protein: CASSQSRSQGSGNTIYF. The CDR3 bases are TGTGCCAGCAGCCAATCCCGCAGCCAGGGGTCTGGAAACACCATATATTTT. The chain uses TRBV16 and TRBJ1-3, with TRBD1 as a possible D gene (6 bases). V was pared by 0 bases and J by 1 base, with 13 bases between. This CDR3 comprises 17 residues. Germline CDR1 is KGHSY and CDR2 is FQNENV. Full variable domain (missing parts from reference TRBV16 and TRBJ1-3): GEEVAQTPKHLVRGEGQKAKLYCAPIKGHSYVFWYQQVLKNEFKFLISFQNENVFDETGMPKERFSAKCLPNSPCSLEIQATKLEDSAVYFCASSQSRSQGSGNTIYFGEGSWLTVV.

The V and J genes are TRBV5-1 and TRBJ2-5; TRBD2 aligns across 10 bases. CDR1 is SGHRS and CDR2 is YFSETQ in the germline V gene. This CDR3 comprises 15 residues. V dropped 4 bases and J dropped 2; count of bases not matched to a gene: 5. CDR3 DNA: TGCGCCAGCAGCAGCGGGACTAGCGATCAAGAGACCCAGTACTTC. Amino acids: CASSSGTSDQETQYF. The whole variable domain, remainder taken from reference TRBV5-1 and TRBJ2-5, is KAGVTQTPRYLIKTRGQQVTLSCSPISGHRSVSWYQQTPGQGLQFLFEYFSETQRNKGNFPGRFSGRQFSNSRSEMNVSTLELGDSALYLCASSSGTSDQETQYFGPGTRLLVL.

The genes are TRBV19 and TRBJ1-1, with D possibly TRBD1 on 5 matching bases. The CDR3 is 15 amino acids. The V and J ends lost 8 bases and 4 bases respectively, with 20 bases between them. Germline V gene data show CDR1 as LNHDA and CDR2 as SQIVND (reference sequence). DNA of the CDR3: TGTGCCAGTCTTAAGGGGCGGCAGGGAGGCACTGAAGCTTTCTTT. It encodes CASLKGRQGGTEAFF.

The rearrangement links TRBV20-1 to TRBJ2-5; D ambiguous. Trimming took off 3 bases at V and 2 bases at J, with 13 bases between the two ends. Per the germline V gene, CDR1 is DFQATT and CDR2 is SNEGSKA (reference sequence). The CDR3 sequence is 14 residues long. CDR3 nucleotide sequence: TGCAGTGCTAGTCGACTGGATGCACAAGAGACCCAGTACTTC. It translates to CSASRLDAQETQYF.

V and J are TRBV28 and TRBJ1-1; D is perhaps TRBD1 (6 bases). V was trimmed by 3 bases and J by 6 bases, leaving 29 bases between them. Per germline, CDR1 MDHEN and CDR2 SYDVKM. CDR3 size: 19 residues. The CDR3 coding sequence is TGTGCCAGCAGTTTGAGTAGGGAGGGGGGCAGTGGGAGTAAGGCTGAAGCTTTCTTT. Translation gives CASSLSREGGSGSKAEAFF.

The chain links TRBV30 to TRBJ1-1, with no clear D. The length of the CDR3 is 11 residues. V was shortened by 4 bases and J by 0 bases, with 3 bases between the two germline ends. The germline V gene encodes CDR1 GTSNPN and CDR2 SVGIG (reference sequence). The CDR3 protein is CAWNMNTEAFF. CDR3 DNA sequence: TGTGCCTGGAATATGAACACTGAAGCTTTCTTT.